These 12 T cell receptor beta chains were sequenced from one sample in a study of blood T cell repertoires in COVID-19. TCRdb's table, derived via immunoSEQ multiplex PCR, lists solely in-frame clones and lacks some. The sample shows approximately 180,000 clones, 80% to 90% of them seen only once. The specimen was PBMCs or T cells enriched from blood (not recorded which). Source of these receptors: a man aged 50 to 60 who had recovered from COVID-19.

This rearrangement joins TRBV19 to TRBJ1-1, with TRBD1 matching over 7 bases. Germline V gives CDR1 LNHDA, CDR2 SQIVND (reference sequence). The CDR3 extends over 12 amino acids. V shed 9 bases and J 6 bases; nucleotides not matched to a gene: 7. CDR3 DNA sequence: TGTGCCAGCAGTGACAGGGTCGCTGAAGCTTTCTTT. It translates to CASSDRVAEAFF. The entire variable domain, with the rest obtained from reference TRBV19 and TRBJ1-1, is as follows: DGGITQSPKYLFRKEGQNVTLSCEQNLNHDAMYWYRQDPGQGLRLIYYSQIVNDFQKGDIAEGYSVSREKKESFPLTVTSAQKNPTAFYLCASSDRVAEAFFGQGTRLTVV.

The V gene is TRBV27, the J gene TRBJ1-3; no definite D call. In germline, CDR1 is MNHEY, CDR2 SMNVEV (reference sequence). The CDR3 is 14 amino acids. Trimming left V 3 bases short and J 0 bases short, with 6 bases between. CDR3 sequence (DNA): TGTGCCAGCAGTTTGACACACTCTGGAAACACCATATATTTT. Its translation is CASSLTHSGNTIYF.

The rearrangement links TRBV7-9 to TRBJ1-5, with TRBD1 matching 9 bases. Germline assignment: CDR1 SEHNR and CDR2 FQNEAQ (reference sequence). The J segment lost 2 bases and the V segment lost 8 bases, leaving 7 bases of the junction unmatched. The CDR3 spans 15 residues. CDR3 in amino acids: CASSRDREGNQPQHF. DNA of the CDR3: TGTGCCAGCTCCCGGGACAGGGAGGGCAATCAGCCCCAGCATTTT.

The genes are TRBV10-3 and TRBJ1-1; tentatively, D is TRBD1 (6 bases). Germline V lookup: CDR1 ENHRY, CDR2 SYGVKD. The CDR3 runs to 15 residues. The V end was cut by 9 bases, the J end by 1 base, with 18 bases between. CDR3 nucleotide sequence: TGTGCCATTAGGAAGGCAGGGGACGAGAACACTGAAGCTTTCTTT. Protein: CAIRKAGDENTEAFF.

This rearrangement joins TRBV3-1 (or the pseudogene TRBV3-2) to TRBJ2-7; 11 bases map to TRBD1. Germline CDR1 is LGHDT and CDR2 is YNNKEL (reference sequence). CDR3 length: 14 residues. V lost 6 bases and J lost 7; bases outside the gene matches: 8. The CDR3 DNA reads TGTGCCAGCAGTCGTGGACAGGGGGCTTGGGAGCAGTACTTC. Protein sequence: CASSRGQGAWEQYF.

This chain joins TRBV3-1 (or the pseudogene TRBV3-2) and TRBJ2-3; a weak D match, TRBD2 (5 bases). Germline CDR1 reads LGHDT; CDR2 reads YNNKEL (reference sequence). The CDR3 runs to 14 residues. Trimming shortened V by 1 base and J by 4 bases, and 9 bases separated the two germline ends. The DNA for the CDR3 is TGTGCCAGCAGCCAAGCGCCGAGGGCAGATACGCAGTATTTT. The encoded protein is CASSQAPRADTQYF.

The chain employs TRBV5-1 and TRBJ2-7; no firm D call. The CDR3 has 14 residues. CDR1 and CDR2 from the germline V gene are SGHRS and YFSETQ. V was shortened by 7 bases and J by 1 base, with 15 bases between the two germline ends. CDR3 protein: CASRAGRRSYEQYF. In DNA form, the CDR3 reads TGCGCCAGCCGCGCTGGCCGGCGGTCCTACGAGCAGTACTTC.

J is TRBJ2-6 and V is TRBV4-1; the match to TRBD1 covers 10 bases. Germline V CDR1 and CDR2: MGHRA, YSYEKL. The CDR3 has 17 amino acids. V was pared by 3 bases and J by 5 bases, with 7 bases of the junction left unmatched. CDR3 in amino acids: CASSQGTGALRANVLTF. Here the CDR3 DNA reads TGCGCCAGCAGCCAGGGGACAGGGGCCTTGAGGGCCAACGTCCTGACTTTC.

This CDR3 reads CASSDGGRTGRNTEAFF. DNA for the CDR3: TGTGCCAGCAGTGATGGGGGACGCACAGGGAGGAACACTGAAGCTTTCTTT. The chain combines TRBV6-1 with TRBJ1-1, with D perhaps matching TRBD1 (6 bases). This CDR3 comprises 17 residues. CDR1 is MNHNS, CDR2 SASEGT, per germline. V lost 3 bases and J 1 base, leaving 18 bases between the germline ends.

V gene TRBV6-5 combines with J gene TRBJ1-5, with TRBD1 identical over 10 bases. The V and J ends lost 4 bases and 4 bases, in that order; junction bases with no gene match: 4. CDR1 and CDR2 from the germline V gene are MNHEY and SVGAGI. This CDR3 has 15 amino acids. For the CDR3, the DNA is TGTGCCAGCAGTTCGGACAGGGGGAAAAATCAGCCCCAGCATTTT. Residues: CASSSDRGKNQPQHF.

The rearrangement uses TRBV7-9 and TRBJ2-2; 9 nucleotides agree with TRBD2. Germline assignment: CDR1 SEHNR and CDR2 FQNEAQ (reference sequence). Germline trimming cut 4 bases from V and 4 bases from J; bases unmatched to any gene: 16. The CDR3 is 19 residues long. The CDR3 region is CASSSNRGGRGGVTGELFF. The CDR3 DNA follows: TGTGCCAGCAGCTCGAACCGCGGCGGGCGGGGGGGCGTCACCGGGGAGCTGTTTTTT.

J is TRBJ1-6 and V is TRBV12-3 or TRBV12-4; D is perhaps TRBD1 (6 bases). There are 13 residues in the CDR3. V was pared by 6 bases and J by 11 bases, with 14 bases between. CDR3 sequence reads: CASRRDTITPLHF. DNA of the CDR3: TGTGCCAGCAGACGGGACACCATCACACCCCTCCACTTT.